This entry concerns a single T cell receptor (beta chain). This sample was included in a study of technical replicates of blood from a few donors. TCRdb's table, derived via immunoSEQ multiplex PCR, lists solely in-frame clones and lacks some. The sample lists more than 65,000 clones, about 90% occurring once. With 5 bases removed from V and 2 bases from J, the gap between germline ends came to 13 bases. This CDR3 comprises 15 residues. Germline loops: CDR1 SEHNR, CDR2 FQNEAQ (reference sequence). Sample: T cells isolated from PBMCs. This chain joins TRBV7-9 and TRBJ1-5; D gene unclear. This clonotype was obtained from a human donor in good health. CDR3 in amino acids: CASSASGDGNQPQHF. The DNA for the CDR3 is TGTGCCAGCAGCGCGTCGGGTGACGGCAATCAGCCCCAGCATTTT.